The present T cell receptor beta chain was sequenced within a study of spatial heterogeneity in lung cancer. Whole-study context: Tumor-region TCR transcript counts correlated strongly with a T cell module score from matched bulk RNA-seq. Overall study findings and caveats: Expanded TCRs that were ubiquitous or regional had counts tracking ubiquitous and regional nonsynonymous mutations, respectively. Tumors with more nonsynonymous mutations had more expanded intratumoral alpha and beta TCRs.

The V gene lost 5 bases and the J gene lost 2 bases, with 10 bases spanning the gap. The CDR3 contains 15 residues. Germline values: CDR1 SGHTA, CDR2 FQGNSA. TCRdb recomputed calls from the 5' RACE reads with MiXCR, one row per CDR3 protein. Of about 1,200 distinct CDR3 sequences listed, around a sixth are singletons. Regarding this clonotype: Its antigen is unidentified. A much larger clone differs from this one at a single base, so this may be a read error. No conserved phenylalanine or tryptophan ends this CDR3, so it is likely a read error.

Time point here: sample taken at primary tumor resection. The donor group consisted of roughly 76 patients who had untreated, early-stage non-small cell lung cancer. Here the sequenced sample was lung tumor tissue, taken at surgery. This sequence originates from a male donor with early-stage non-small cell lung cancer. The chain carries TRBV7-2 and TRBJ2-6; TRBD1 is a possible D gene (6 bases). The CDR3 DNA reads TGTGCCAGCAGCCGCGGACAGCCTGGGGCCAACGTCCTGACTTAC. Translated: CASSRGQPGANVLTY.